These 9 T cell receptor beta chains were sequenced from one sample in a study of cytomegalovirus exposure and HLA in healthy donors. Primers: 60 Vbeta forward and 13 Jbeta reverse. The protocol was immunoSEQ multiplex PCR, while the TCRdb copy is restricted to in-frame clones and leaves out a portion. Among 95,000 to 150,000 clones listed, around 77% were seen once. Sequenced material: PBMCs. The receptors were sampled from a man between 18 and 29 years old in good health and CMV-seropositive.

This chain joins TRBV11-2 and TRBJ2-7; D ambiguous. The V gene lost 0 bases and the J gene lost 3 bases, with 12 bases spanning the gap. The germline V gene encodes CDR1 SGHAT and CDR2 FQNNGV. This CDR3 comprises 15 residues. CDR3 loop: CASSLDSPHLYEQYF. DNA of the CDR3: TGTGCCAGCAGCTTAGACAGTCCCCATCTCTACGAGCAGTACTTC.

The table lists this clone with a count of one. The rearrangement uses TRBV27 and TRBJ1-2; 7 positions match TRBD1. V lost 5 bases and J lost 7; bases outside the gene matches: 4. Germline V lookup: CDR1 MNHEY, CDR2 SMNVEV (reference sequence). The CDR3 is 12 residues long. The CDR3 here is CASSAGGFGYTF. The CDR3 bases are TGTGCCAGCAGTGCAGGGGGGTTTGGCTACACCTTC.

V usage is TRBV19 and J usage is TRBJ2-7; 13 bases are shared with TRBD2. CDR1 and CDR2 (germline): LNHDA, SQIVND (reference sequence). J lost 2 bases, V lost 4 bases, and 5 bases had no gene match. The CDR3 contains 16 residues. The CDR3 sequence is CASSRTSGGRAYEQYF. The CDR3 region has the DNA TGTGCCAGTAGTAGGACTAGCGGGGGACGGGCCTACGAGCAGTACTTC.

The chain's CDR3 is CASSQRLAGGQETQYF. Written as DNA, the CDR3 is TGTGCCAGCAGCCAGCGACTAGCGGGGGGGCAAGAGACCCAGTACTTC. The chain recombines TRBV5-6 with TRBJ2-5, with 14 bases aligning to TRBD2. This CDR3 is 16 amino acids long. V lost 4 bases, J lost 2 bases, and 4 bases stayed unmatched. The germline CDR1 and CDR2 sequences are SGHDT and YYEEEE.

This clone was picked up a small number of times. The chain joins TRBV7-2 to TRBJ1-5, with D tentatively TRBD1 (5 bases). The V gene lost 5 bases and the J gene lost 5 bases, with 13 bases spanning the gap. Germline CDR1 SGHTA, CDR2 FQGNSA. The CDR3 spans 14 residues. The CDR3 DNA is TGTGCCAGCAGCGCGAAGGTCAGGGATCAGCCCCAGCATTTT. Translated, it gives CASSAKVRDQPQHF.

The V call is TRBV11-2, the J call TRBJ2-1; 13 bases fit TRBD2. V shed 1 base, J shed 3 bases, and the junction held 0 bases outside the gene matches. Per the germline V gene, CDR1 is SGHAT and CDR2 is FQNNGV. The CDR3 totals 16 residues. CDR3 sequence: CASSLGLAGGYNEQFF. CDR3 DNA sequence: TGTGCCAGCAGCTTAGGACTAGCGGGGGGCTACAATGAGCAGTTCTTC.

Turning to this clone: The sample holds other DNA sequences that translate to the same CDR3. V gene TRBV9 combines with J gene TRBJ2-5; TRBD2 agrees at 14 bases. V was pared by 4 bases and J by 4 bases, with 12 bases of the junction left unmatched. The CDR3 is 18 amino acids. Germline CDR1 SGDLS, CDR2 YYNGEE. CDR3 DNA sequence: TGTGCCAGCAGCCCCGGACTAGCGGGGGGACCAGCACCAGAGACCCAGTACTTC. The encoded protein is CASSPGLAGGPAPETQYF.

This clone was picked up a small number of times. This sequence joins TRBV27 and TRBJ2-7; 8 bases align to TRBD1. The germline CDR1 and CDR2 sequences are MNHEY and SMNVEV (reference sequence). The CDR3 length is 13 residues. The CDR3, as DNA: TGTGCCAGCAGTTTATCTAGACAGGGGCCGGCCCGCGTC. Its protein product is CASSLSRQGPARV.

CDR3 sequence: CASSDSRQGEGNEKLFF. In DNA, the CDR3 is TGTGCCAGCAGTGACTCGAGACAGGGGGAGGGTAATGAAAAACTGTTTTTT. The chain employs TRBV6-4 and TRBJ1-4; 9 bases are shared with TRBD1. This CDR3 is built from 17 residues. Trimming at V came to 0 bases and at J to 4 bases, leaving 6 bases not matched to a gene. Germline-derived CDR1 and CDR2 are MRHNA and SNTAGT.